This T cell receptor beta chain was sequenced in a study of blood T cells in healthy people across ages. V was cut by 3 bases and J by 1 base, with 11 bases left in between. Per the germline V gene, CDR1 is SGHAT and CDR2 is FQNNGV. The CDR3 covers 15 residues. It was with a sample-barcoded 5' primer and a J-beta primer mix that a second PCR of roughly 7 to 12 cycles was run. One entry per CDR3 protein results from TCRdb running MiXCR on the 5' RACE reads. There are around 1,500,000 distinct CDR3 sequences in the sample; 42% occur only once, and roughly 7.9% lies in the top ten. The chain couples TRBV11-2 to TRBJ2-3; possible D gene TRBD2, 6 bases. The specimen was blood. This clonotype originated in a woman aged 18-29 years in good health. CDR3 protein: CASSFLTGGTDTQYF. For the CDR3, the DNA is TGTGCCAGCAGCTTCCTGACGGGAGGCACAGATACGCAGTATTTT.